One sample yielded the 31 T cell receptor beta chains listed below, sequenced in a study of control samples from healthy donors and cancer patients. TCRdb keeps only in-frame clones here, not all; method: immunoSEQ multiplex PCR. The table shows some 150,000 clones, with 80% to 95% occurring only once. Sequencing was performed on blood. All receptors derive from a woman in her fifties or sixties in good health.

The gene calls are TRBV2 and TRBJ1-6; 10 bases line up with TRBD1. The V gene's germline CDR1 is SNHLY and CDR2 FYNNEI. The CDR3 has 14 amino acids. The V gene end was trimmed by 6 bases and the J gene end by 14 bases; junction bases not matched to a gene: 10. CDR3: CASSLTGGESALHF. As DNA, the CDR3 is TGTGCCAGCAGCCTGACAGGGGGCGAATCGGCCCTCCACTTT.

The genes are TRBV4-3 and TRBJ2-7; unclear D gene. CDR1 LGHNA and CDR2 YSLEER come from the germline V gene. CDR3 length: 14 amino acids. The V gene lost 0 bases and the J gene lost 4 bases, with 10 bases spanning the gap. The CDR3 region has the DNA TGCGCCAGCAGCCAAGAGACCTACCTGTACGAGCAGTACTTC. Amino acid sequence: CASSQETYLYEQYF.

This clone has a single count. The V and J genes are TRBV7-5 and TRBJ2-3; the table calls TRBD2, which could not be checked here. TRBV7-5 is recorded as a pseudogene. The CDR3 totals 21 residues. The DNA for the CDR3 is TGTGCCAGAAGCTTGGATCTAGCGGGGGGAGTAACCGCCCCCGGCACAGATACGCAGTATTTT. As protein: CARSLDLAGGVTAPGTDTQYF.

The chain carries TRBV20-1 and TRBJ1-2; D ambiguous. Between the trimmed V and J ends, which lost 5 bases and 4 bases, there was a span of 8 bases. Germline V gene data show CDR1 as DFQATT and CDR2 as SNEGSKA (reference sequence). The CDR3 runs to 11 residues. As DNA, the CDR3 is TGCAGTGCTTCTCGCCTCTATGGCTACACCTTC. It translates to CSASRLYGYTF.

The chain carries TRBV7-9 and TRBJ1-6, with D perhaps matching TRBD1 (6 bases). The CDR3 has 15 residues. CDR1 and CDR2 from the germline V gene are SEHNR and FQNEAQ (reference sequence). The V gene lost 5 bases and the J gene lost 10 bases, with 18 bases spanning the gap. The DNA of the CDR3 is TGTGCCAGCAGCCCGGCGACAGGCTCCTACTCACCCCTCCACTTT. Residues: CASSPATGSYSPLHF.

The chain uses TRBV5-5 and TRBJ2-1, with D tentatively TRBD2 (6 bases). The length of the CDR3 is 15 residues. Germline CDR1 reads SGHKS; CDR2 reads YYEKEE (reference sequence). The V gene lost 3 bases and the J gene lost 9 bases, with 19 bases spanning the gap. The CDR3 region has the DNA TGTGCCAGCAGCTGGGAGGAGGCCCTGCCCCGTGAGCAGTTCTTC. Translating gives CASSWEEALPREQFF.

This chain uses TRBV7-9 with TRBJ1-1; no clear D gene. V was shortened by 5 bases and J by 3 bases, with 13 bases between the two germline ends. Per germline, CDR1 SEHNR and CDR2 FQNEAQ (reference sequence). The CDR3 covers 14 residues. The CDR3 sequence: CASSALAGYTEAFF. CDR3 bases: TGTGCCAGCAGCGCTCTGGCCGGATACACTGAAGCTTTCTTT.

The CDR3, as DNA: TGTGCCAGCAGTTTCCAGGACAGACAGGGCTACACCTTC. It yields the protein CASSFQDRQGYTF. V usage is TRBV12-3 or TRBV12-4 and J usage is TRBJ1-2, with a possible D match to TRBD1 (6 bases). V was pared by 3 bases and J by 8 bases, with 13 bases between. The CDR3 spans 13 residues.

Turning to this clone: Other DNA sequences in the sample encode the same CDR3. The gene calls are TRBV2 and TRBJ2-3; D gene ambiguous. This CDR3 has 14 amino acids. CDR1 is SNHLY, CDR2 FYNNEI, per germline. Deletions cut 4 bases from V and 0 bases from J, with 8 bases between. The DNA of the CDR3 is TGTGCCAGCAGTGTGGGCAGTAGCACAGATACGCAGTATTTT. Translated: CASSVGSSTDTQYF.

The chain joins TRBV29-1 to TRBJ2-1, with TRBD2 matching 14 bases. The CDR3 length is 16 residues. Trimming at V came to 1 base and at J to 12 bases, leaving 11 bases not matched to a gene. In germline, CDR1 is SQVTM, CDR2 ANQGSEA. CDR3: CSVEAKGLAGAMGQFF. DNA for the CDR3: TGCAGCGTTGAAGCTAAGGGACTAGCGGGGGCGATGGGGCAGTTCTTC.

This chain joins TRBV18 and TRBJ2-3, with 10 positions matching TRBD2. Germline V gene lookup returns CDR1 KGHSH and CDR2 LQKENI. The CDR3 totals 15 residues. With 0 bases clipped from V and 4 bases from J, the junction kept 1 base outside the gene matches. CDR3 in DNA: TGTGCCAGCTCACCACCCAGCGGGGGGGCAGATACGCAGTATTTT. It is translated as CASSPPSGGADTQYF.

V and J are TRBV7-2 and TRBJ1-2; 8 bases fit TRBD1. Germline lookup yields CDR1 SGHTA and CDR2 FQGNSA. This CDR3 is 15 amino acids long. Trimming removed 5 bases from V and 4 bases from J; junction bases left unmatched: 9. The CDR3 bases are TGTGCCAGCAGCCTTGCTACAGGGGGTCCCTATGGCTACACCTTC. Its translation: CASSLATGGPYGYTF.

The gene calls are TRBV5-1 and TRBJ1-2, with a possible D match to TRBD1 (6 bases). The V end was cut by 3 bases, the J end by 4 bases, with 13 bases between. Germline lookup yields CDR1 SGHRS and CDR2 YFSETQ. This CDR3 spans 14 amino acids. The DNA for the CDR3 is TGCGCCAGCAGCTCCTACGACAGGAGCTATGGCTACACCTTC. It translates to CASSSYDRSYGYTF.

This chain joins TRBV2 and TRBJ2-5; either TRBD1 or TRBD2 may fit D (5 bases each). V was shortened by 5 bases and J by 3 bases, with 13 bases between the two germline ends. Germline CDR1 and CDR2: SNHLY and FYNNEI. CDR3 length equals 14 residues. The CDR3 loop is CASSPGRNKETQYF. The CDR3 coding sequence is TGTGCCAGCAGTCCGGGACGGAACAAAGAGACCCAGTACTTC.

The chain has TRBV19 and TRBJ1-1, with D possibly matching TRBD1 (6 bases). From germline, CDR1 is LNHDA and CDR2 SQIVND (reference sequence). CDR3 size: 15 residues. With 6 bases removed from V and 4 bases from J, the gap between germline ends came to 18 bases. CDR3: CASRRQTGKPTEAFF. The CDR3 DNA sequence: TGTGCCAGTAGACGACAGACAGGAAAGCCCACTGAAGCTTTCTTT.

The chain uses TRBV18 and TRBJ2-1; D possibly corresponds to TRBD2 (5 bases). The germline V gene has CDR1 KGHSH and CDR2 LQKENI. The CDR3 runs to 15 residues. Trimming took off 6 bases at V and 3 bases at J, with 15 bases between the two ends. This CDR3 is CASSPSTGNYNEQFF. The DNA of the CDR3 is TGTGCCAGCTCGCCATCTACGGGGAACTACAATGAGCAGTTCTTC.

This chain connects TRBV7-8 to TRBJ1-6, with D perhaps TRBD1 (6 bases). Per germline, CDR1 SGHVS and CDR2 FQNEAQ. The CDR3 has 13 residues. V was cut by 8 bases and J by 7 bases, with 12 bases left in between. DNA for the CDR3: TGTGCCAGCGGTAACAGGGAGAATTCACCCCTCCACTTT. As protein: CASGNRENSPLHF.

V usage is TRBV5-1 and J usage is TRBJ1-1, with D perhaps matching TRBD1 (6 bases). Germline V gives CDR1 SGHRS, CDR2 YFSETQ. Trimming pared 0 bases from V and 10 bases from J, leaving 16 bases between. This CDR3 is 14 amino acids long. In DNA, the CDR3 is TGCGCCAGCAGCTTGGATGTACAGGGTGTTATAGCTTTCTTT. Protein sequence: CASSLDVQGVIAFF. Complete variable domain (other parts from reference TRBV5-1 and TRBJ1-1): KAGVTQTPRYLIKTRGQQVTLSCSPISGHRSVSWYQQTPGQGLQFLFEYFSETQRNKGNFPGRFSGRQFSNSRSEMNVSTLELGDSALYLCASSLDVQGVIAFFGQGTRLTVV.

This chain uses TRBV4-3 with TRBJ1-6; TRBD1 is a possible D gene (5 bases). Germline lookup yields CDR1 LGHNA and CDR2 YSLEER. V lost 3 bases and J 0 bases, leaving 12 bases between the germline ends. The CDR3 consists of 17 residues. In DNA form, the CDR3 reads TGCGCCAGCAGCCAGGAGTACAGGAGCTCCTATAATTCACCCCTCCACTTT. Its protein is CASSQEYRSSYNSPLHF.

This chain links TRBV5-4 with TRBJ1-2; the match to TRBD1 covers 10 bases. V lost 4 bases to trimming and J lost 4 bases; unmatched junction nucleotides: 7. The germline CDR1 and CDR2 sequences are SGHNT and YYREEE (reference sequence). The CDR3 has 15 residues. The CDR3 reads CASSQSTGGGYGYTF. In DNA form, the CDR3 reads TGTGCCAGCAGCCAATCGACAGGGGGCGGCTATGGCTACACCTTC.

The rearrangement joins TRBV19 to TRBJ2-5, with 7 bases fitting TRBD1. CDR3 length: 15 residues. Germline assignment: CDR1 LNHDA and CDR2 SQIVND (reference sequence). The V and J ends lost 4 bases and 2 bases, in that order; junction bases with no gene match: 7. This chain's CDR3 is CASSKGTVYQETQYF. The CDR3 DNA follows: TGTGCCAGTAGTAAAGGGACAGTGTATCAAGAGACCCAGTACTTC.

The chain carries TRBV19 and TRBJ1-1; D gene unclear. From germline, CDR1 is LNHDA and CDR2 SQIVND (reference sequence). The V end lost 5 bases, the J end lost 2 bases, and 18 bases lay between the germline ends. The CDR3 sequence is 16 residues long. DNA of the CDR3: TGTGCCAGTAGTCAATCCCTCTGGGAACCTAACACTGAAGCTTTCTTT. Protein product: CASSQSLWEPNTEAFF.

The rearrangement uses TRBV7-8 and TRBJ1-5, with D tentatively TRBD1 (6 bases). CDR3 length: 17 amino acids. CDR1 SGHVS and CDR2 FQNEAQ come from the germline V gene. The V end was cut by 5 bases, the J end by 5 bases, with 22 bases between. CDR3 coding DNA: TGTGCCAGCAGCGCCCTGGGGGGCTTGCGCTACCATCAGCCCCAGCATTTT. Translation gives CASSALGGLRYHQPQHF. The variable domain in full, completed from reference TRBV7-8 and TRBJ1-5, reads GAGVSQSPRYKVAKRGQDVALRCDPISGHVSLFWYQQALGQGPEFLTYFQNEAQLDKSGLPSDRFFAERPEGSVSTLKIQRTQQEDSAVYLCASSALGGLRYHQPQHFGDGTRLSIL.

The CDR3 DNA sequence: TGTGCCAGCAGTTATTCGCCAGGAGGGGGAGACTATGGCTACACCTTC. Its protein is CASSYSPGGGDYGYTF. J is TRBJ1-2 and V is TRBV6-5; the D gene is possibly TRBD1 (6 bases). The germline gives CDR1 MNHEY, CDR2 SVGAGI. Trimming took off 3 bases at V and 3 bases at J, with 17 bases between the two ends. The CDR3 is made up of 16 amino acids.

This clone was seen a handful of times. The chain carries TRBV9 and TRBJ2-2, with unresolved D. V was trimmed by 2 bases and J by 2 bases, leaving 13 bases between them. Germline V gene sequence: CDR1 SGDLS, CDR2 YYNGEE. This CDR3 is 16 amino acids long. The CDR3 loop is CASSVSVPTNTGELFF. For the CDR3, the DNA is TGTGCCAGCAGCGTTTCCGTCCCCACTAACACCGGGGAGCTGTTTTTT.

This sequence joins TRBV19 and TRBJ1-4; no clear D gene. This CDR3 region has 16 residues. The V end lost 1 base, the J end lost 7 bases, and 16 bases lay between the germline ends. Germline assignment: CDR1 LNHDA and CDR2 SQIVND (reference sequence). The CDR3 protein is CASSIGEQNGFEKLFF. CDR3 nucleotides: TGTGCCAGTAGTATAGGTGAACAGAACGGCTTTGAAAAACTGTTTTTT.

V gene TRBV6-5 combines with J gene TRBJ1-1; TRBD1 might be the D (6 bases). Trimming took 2 bases from V and 3 from J, leaving 16 bases between them. Germline loops: CDR1 MNHEY, CDR2 SVGAGI. CDR3 length: 16 amino acids. For the CDR3, the DNA is TGTGCCAGCAGTTACGGCCCAGGGGCTCGGGACACTGAAGCTTTCTTT. Protein: CASSYGPGARDTEAFF.

DNA of the CDR3: TGCAGTGCTAGCCCGGAGGAGACCCAGTACTTC. As protein: CSASPEETQYF. This chain connects TRBV20-1 to TRBJ2-5; D unresolved. The CDR3 is 11 amino acids. Trimming cost V 3 bases and J 5 bases, with 7 bases left between them. Per the germline V gene, CDR1 is DFQATT and CDR2 is SNEGSKA (reference sequence).

V usage is TRBV7-2 and J usage is TRBJ2-7, with D tentatively TRBD2 (7 bases). This CDR3 comprises 15 residues. V was pared by 5 bases and J by 1 base, with 15 bases between. Germline V gene lookup returns CDR1 SGHTA and CDR2 FQGNSA. CDR3 protein: CASSKGGVLSYEQYF. The CDR3 DNA sequence: TGTGCCAGCAGCAAAGGGGGGGTTTTGTCCTACGAGCAGTACTTC.

V and J are TRBV6-6 and TRBJ1-5; 7 positions agree with TRBD1. The germline CDR1 and CDR2 sequences are MNHNY and SVGAGI (reference sequence). Germline trimming cut 2 bases from V and 1 base from J; bases unmatched to any gene: 2. CDR3 length: 15 amino acids. The CDR3: CASSYLGQSNQPQHF. The CDR3 region has the DNA TGTGCCAGCAGTTACCTGGGACAGAGCAATCAGCCCCAGCATTTT.

The rearrangement uses TRBV7-2 and TRBJ2-7, with no clear D. V lost 3 bases and J lost 5, with 11 bases in between. CDR3 length: 13 amino acids. Germline CDR1 is SGHTA and CDR2 is FQGNSA. CDR3 sequence reads: CASSLIQKHEQYF. The DNA for the CDR3 is TGTGCCAGCAGCTTGATACAGAAACACGAGCAGTACTTC.